This T cell receptor beta chain was found in a study of tumor and adjacent non-tumor tissue in lung cancer. Study details: Patients comprised 12 adenocarcinoma, a couple of squamous cell carcinoma and 1 small cell lung cancer.

This sample's RNA came from whole unsorted tissue. The normal lung tissue was taken more than 3 cm from the tumor edge. The CDR3 sequence is 18 residues long. The germline CDR1 and CDR2 sequences are SGHAT and FQNNGV. The library came from three nested PCR rounds adapted from ARM-PCR protocols. One entry per CDR3 protein, called by TCRdb with MiXCR from the multiplex PCR reads. The table has 60,000 to 80,000 distinct CDR3 sequences, about two thirds seen once. In regard to this clonotype: A read error may account for a junction end that differs from germline.

Sequencing was performed on distant non-tumor lung tissue. This chain links TRBV11-2 with TRBJ2-7; 12 bases align to TRBD2. The sequence came from a woman in her forties or fifties with non-small cell lung cancer. The CDR3 spells CTSSLRILAGGSSYEHYF. The CDR3 DNA reads TGTACCAGCAGTCTTAGAATTCTAGCGGGAGGGAGCTCCTACGAGCACTACTTC.